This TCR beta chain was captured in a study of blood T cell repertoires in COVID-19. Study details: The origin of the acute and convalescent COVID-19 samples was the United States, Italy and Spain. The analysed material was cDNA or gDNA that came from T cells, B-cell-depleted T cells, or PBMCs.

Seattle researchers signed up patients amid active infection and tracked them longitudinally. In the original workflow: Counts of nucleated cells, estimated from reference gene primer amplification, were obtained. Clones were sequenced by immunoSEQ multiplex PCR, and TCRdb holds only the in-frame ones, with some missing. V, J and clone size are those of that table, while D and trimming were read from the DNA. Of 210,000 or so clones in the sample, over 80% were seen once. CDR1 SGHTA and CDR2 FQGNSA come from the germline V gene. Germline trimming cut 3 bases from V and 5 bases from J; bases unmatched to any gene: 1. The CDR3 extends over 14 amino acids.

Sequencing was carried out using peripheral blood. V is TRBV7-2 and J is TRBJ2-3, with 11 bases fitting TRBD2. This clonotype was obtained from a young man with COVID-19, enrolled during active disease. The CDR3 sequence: CASSFSGRVDTQYF. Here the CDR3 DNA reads TGTGCCAGCAGCTTTAGCGGGAGGGTAGATACGCAGTATTTT.